This T cell receptor (beta chain) was documented in a study of immune evolution from preneoplasia to lung adenocarcinoma. Overall study findings and caveats: Later-stage lesions appeared to have more T cells, more diversity, less clonality.

The CDR3 runs 12 residues. Between the trimmed V and J ends, which lost 5 bases and 8 bases, there was a span of 13 bases. CDR1 is PRHDT, CDR2 FYEKMQ, per germline (reference sequence). The protocol was immunoSEQ multiplex PCR, while the TCRdb copy is restricted to in-frame clones and leaves out a portion. Found here are under 45,000 clones, around 85% of them singletons; the top ten hold roughly 4.7%. Comment on this clone: Its antigen is unidentified.

This chain uses TRBV13 with TRBJ2-7; D tentatively reads TRBD1 or TRBD2 (5 bases each). The receptor was derived from a person in their sixties or seventies with lung adenocarcinoma. Sequenced sample: FFPE invasive lung adenocarcinoma tissue. The CDR3 sequence is CASSPGPPQQYF. CDR3 nucleotides: TGTGCCAGCAGCCCGGGACCCCCGCAGCAGTACTTC.